This TCR beta chain was identified during a study of T-cell reconstitution after alpha-beta-depleted transplantation in children. The study, taken as a whole, reports: One year post-transplant, T-cell counts and diversity were largely derived from T cells produced anew. After transplant, at about two months, alpha-beta T cells were reportedly derived from several hundred expanded graft clones.

The TCRbeta library incorporated unique molecular identifiers. TCRdb reprocessed the PCR reads via MiXCR and lists one record per CDR3 protein. The sample has under 35,000 distinct CDR3 sequences; roughly a sixth are singletons. In germline, CDR1 is LGHNA, CDR2 YNFKEQ. This CDR3 spans 18 amino acids. V was shortened by 1 base and J by 1 base, with 14 bases between the two germline ends. A note on this clonotype: Its antigen is unidentified.

This TCR came from a male patient between 2 and 10 years old who had a stem cell transplant for acute lymphoblastic leukemia, so the T cells may come from the graft donor. V gene TRBV4-2 combines with J gene TRBJ2-6, with D possibly called TRBD1 or TRBD2 (5 bases each). The specimen was PBMCs, mostly from graft donor cells, collected 60 days after TCRalphabeta/CD19-depleted stem cell transplant. The CDR3 nucleotides read TGTGCCAGCAGCCAAGTGGCAGGGACCCTATCTGGGGCCAACGTCCTGACTTTC. Translated: CASSQVAGTLSGANVLTF.